This TCR beta chain was found in a study of OX40 agonist ivuxolimab in advanced cancers. The method was immunoSEQ multiplex PCR; TCRdb's version includes in-frame clones alone and lacks a portion of them. Among about 16,000 clones, 90% to 95% were seen once, and the ten largest hold less than 9.5%. V lost 6 bases and J lost 0; bases outside the gene matches: 8. This CDR3 is 16 amino acids long. In germline, CDR1 is SNHLY, CDR2 FYNNEI. The sample in question was CD4+ or CD8+ T cells sorted from blood, obtained in a trial of the OX40 agonist ivuxolimab. The TCR originated in an adult with an advanced solid tumor such as melanoma, head and neck, liver or kidney cancer. The chain joins TRBV2 to TRBJ2-3; 8 bases are shared with TRBD2. CDR3 sequence reads: CASRLLAEKSTDTQYF. In nucleotides, the CDR3 is TGTGCCAGCAGATTACTAGCGGAAAAAAGCACAGATACGCAGTATTTT.